The clone carrying this T cell receptor beta chain has more than one count but fewer than ten. Its antigen is not known. Trimming stripped 6 bases from V and 15 bases from J, with 21 bases between. The CDR3 consists of 13 residues. The germline CDR1 and CDR2 sequences are MNHEY and SVGAGI. This sample stems from a study of high-grade serous ovarian cancer treatment subgroups. Study as a whole: Mean per sample: approximately 14,000 reads, several thousand unique TCR beta rearrangements.

The tumor samples were collected prior to definitive surgery or chemotherapy. Sequencing used immunoSEQ multiplex PCR; TCRdb keeps in-frame clones, though not all of them. Of 10,000 to 13,000 clones in the sample, 75% to 90% are singletons; the top ten hold under 8%. Study-wide results and limits: The analyses considered CDR3 and ignored CDR1 and CDR2. Clonal relatedness tracked neoantigen level, and by trend copy number and mutation load.

The genes are TRBV6-5 and TRBJ1-5; D unclear. The sequencing sample was made of tumor tissue. The TCR sequence derives from a human donor with high-grade serous ovarian cancer. CDR3 sequence reads: CASSLSGGSHRHF. DNA for the CDR3: TGTGCCAGCAGCCTATCGGGTGGGAGCCACAGGCATTTT.